Each of the 25 T cell receptor beta chains below was sequenced from the same sample in a study of T cells in Graves' hyperthyroidism and ophthalmopathy. Amplified TCR beta CDR3 regions derived from RNA transcripts. RT-PCR in the first round (using the HTBI primer set) targeted the TCR CDR3. TCRdb fed the multiplex PCR reads into MiXCR, producing one record per CDR3 protein. Among approximately 610,000 distinct CDR3 sequences listed, around 15% were seen once. Sequenced input: blood. These TCRs come from a woman aged 40 to 50 with Graves' ophthalmopathy.

The chain recombines TRBV2 with TRBJ1-3; no reliable D call. CDR1 is SNHLY, CDR2 FYNNEI, per germline. The CDR3 is 12 residues long. Trimming stripped 7 bases from V and 7 bases from J, with 11 bases between. As DNA, the CDR3 is TGTGCCAGCACGGACCGACGGAACACCATATATTTT. Its translation: CASTDRRNTIYF.

The chain couples TRBV6-1 to TRBJ1-2; a possible D gene is TRBD1 (5 bases). Germline CDR1 reads MNHNS; CDR2 reads SASEGT. The CDR3 is 14 amino acids. The V end was cut by 7 bases, the J end by 1 base, with 13 bases between. This CDR3 reads CASTRGEVNYGYTF. The CDR3 region has the DNA TGTGCCAGCACTCGAGGGGAGGTTAACTATGGCTACACCTTC.

This clonotype was detected ten times or more. V is TRBV28 and J is TRBJ2-7; the match to TRBD2 covers 8 bases. Germline loops: CDR1 MDHEN, CDR2 SYDVKM. Unmatched junction bases numbered 4, after V lost 6 bases and J lost 6 bases. This CDR3 has 12 amino acids. The CDR3 DNA reads as TGTGCCAGCAGAGGAGCGGGAGCCGAGCAGTACTTC. Amino acid sequence: CASRGAGAEQYF.

This clonotype was seen many times. The V and J genes are TRBV27 and TRBJ1-2; TRBD1 aligns across 7 bases. Losses at the gene ends were 3 bases for V and 4 bases for J; bases not matched to a gene: 2. Germline CDR1 MNHEY, CDR2 SMNVEV (reference sequence). This CDR3 is built from 13 residues. CDR3 sequence: CASSFKGAYGYTF. Here the CDR3 DNA reads TGTGCCAGCAGTTTTAAGGGGGCCTATGGCTACACCTTC.

This clonotype has at least ten counts. The genes are TRBV30 and TRBJ2-5, with 9 bases fitting TRBD2. V shed 5 bases, J shed 4 bases, and the junction held 8 bases outside the gene matches. The CDR3 length is 14 residues. Germline loops: CDR1 GTSNPN, CDR2 SVGIG (reference sequence). This CDR3 reads CAWGSGRSGETQYF. The CDR3 coding sequence is TGTGCCTGGGGTAGCGGGAGAAGTGGAGAGACCCAGTACTTC.

The rearrangement joins TRBV20-1 to TRBJ1-1, with 8 bases that match TRBD1. This CDR3 has 13 amino acids. The V gene's germline CDR1 is DFQATT and CDR2 SNEGSKA (reference sequence). Trimming cost V 6 bases and J 5 bases; bases outside gene matches: 8. The CDR3: CSANRGDVTEAFF. CDR3 DNA: TGCAGTGCCAACAGGGGGGATGTGACTGAAGCTTTCTTT.

This clonotype was counted at least ten times. CDR3 residues: CASSEQGQNQPQHF. In DNA form, the CDR3 reads TGTGCCAGCAGTGAGCAGGGGCAAAATCAGCCCCAGCATTTT. The V call is TRBV2, the J call TRBJ1-5; D may be TRBD1 (6 bases). V lost 3 bases and J 4 bases, leaving 10 bases between the germline ends. The CDR3 loop spans 14 amino acids. Germline lookup yields CDR1 SNHLY and CDR2 FYNNEI.

This clonotype was detected ten times or more. The chain has TRBV20-1 and TRBJ2-5; TRBD2 agrees at 11 bases. Germline CDR1 is DFQATT and CDR2 is SNEGSKA (reference sequence). The trim removed 6 bases at V and 3 bases at J, leaving 9 bases unmatched. The CDR3 totals 15 residues. CDR3 coding DNA: TGCAGTGCGCGACTAGCGGGGCTTAGGGAAGAGACCCAGTACTTC. Its protein is CSARLAGLREETQYF.

The chain joins TRBV30 to TRBJ1-2, with 12 bases identical to TRBD1. V gave up 6 bases and J gave up 4 bases; unmatched junction bases: 3. CDR3 size: 13 residues. The germline gives CDR1 GTSNPN, CDR2 SVGIG (reference sequence). The CDR3 DNA reads as TGTGCCTGCGGGACAGGGGGCGTCTATGGCTACACCTTC. It is translated as CACGTGGVYGYTF.

The V gene is TRBV12-3 or TRBV12-4, the J gene TRBJ2-7; 10 bases fit TRBD1. J lost 2 bases, V lost 3 bases, and 10 bases had no gene match. There are 17 residues in the CDR3. The CDR3 is CASSLGQGIGGPYEQYF. As DNA, the CDR3 is TGTGCCAGCAGTTTGGGACAGGGGATAGGAGGCCCCTACGAGCAGTACTTC.

This clonotype was seen once. J is TRBJ2-7 and V is TRBV28; a weak D match, TRBD2 (5 bases). This CDR3 has 14 residues. Germline V gene data show CDR1 as MDHEN and CDR2 as SYDVKM. Trimming stripped 2 bases from V and 4 bases from J, with 12 bases between. The CDR3 region has the DNA TGTGCCAGCAGTTTACCTGGACTTTTGTACGAGCAGTACTTC. Its protein is CASSLPGLLYEQYF.

Ten or more counts support this clonotype. The gene calls are TRBV28 and TRBJ1-1; D remains ambiguous. From germline, CDR1 is MDHEN and CDR2 SYDVKM. This CDR3 has 13 residues. Trimming took off 6 bases at V and 6 bases at J, with 14 bases between the two ends. The CDR3 loop is CASRKGLVSEAFF. CDR3 nucleotide sequence: TGTGCCAGCAGAAAAGGCCTTGTATCTGAAGCTTTCTTT.

This clonotype was recorded many times. The chain joins TRBV7-9 to TRBJ1-1; 7 bases fit TRBD1. The length of the CDR3 is 16 residues. Germline V CDR1 and CDR2: SEHNR, FQNEAQ (reference sequence). The ends lost 6 bases at V and 0 bases at J; junction bases unmatched: 10. The DNA of the CDR3 is TGTGCCAGCAGGCCCGGGACAGCCTTATTGAACACTGAAGCTTTCTTT. Translating it yields CASRPGTALLNTEAFF.

This clonotype was found a few times. The J gene is TRBJ1-1, the V gene TRBV2; a weak D match, TRBD1 (6 bases). Trimming shortened V by 3 bases and J by 1 base, and 12 bases separated the two germline ends. Germline lookup yields CDR1 SNHLY and CDR2 FYNNEI. The CDR3 length is 15 residues. The DNA of the CDR3 is TGTGCCAGCAGTGACAACAGGGCCTCGAACACTGAAGCTTTCTTT. It codes for CASSDNRASNTEAFF.

This clonotype appeared many times. The chain couples TRBV6-5 to TRBJ2-7; D remains ambiguous. Germline V gives CDR1 MNHEY, CDR2 SVGAGI. The CDR3 runs to 11 residues. V was shortened by 7 bases and J by 0 bases, with 4 bases between the two germline ends. DNA of the CDR3: TGTGCCAGCATCTCCTCCTACGAGCAGTACTTC. Its translation is CASISSYEQYF.

This clonotype showed up many times. V is TRBV7-9 and J is TRBJ1-2; no clear D. The CDR3 has 14 residues. Germline lookup yields CDR1 SEHNR and CDR2 FQNEAQ (reference sequence). Trimming stripped 7 bases from V and 1 base from J, with 13 bases between. The DNA of the CDR3 is TGTGCCAGCACCCTCAATGGGTATAACTATGGCTACACCTTC. Its translation is CASTLNGYNYGYTF.

The chain carries TRBV3-1 and TRBJ2-5; D is possibly TRBD2 (6 bases). CDR1 is LGHDT, CDR2 YNNKEL, per germline (reference sequence). Trimming left V 4 bases short and J 7 bases short, with 19 bases between. The CDR3 has 15 residues. The chain's CDR3 is CASSRRGTVPGTQYF. The DNA for the CDR3 is TGTGCCAGCAGCCGCCGGGGGACGGTCCCGGGGACCCAGTACTTC.

This clonotype was seen ten or more times. The V gene is TRBV5-1, the J gene TRBJ2-2, with D unclear. With 4 bases removed from V and 6 bases from J, the gap between germline ends came to 16 bases. The CDR3 totals 15 residues. Germline loops: CDR1 SGHRS, CDR2 YFSETQ. The CDR3 DNA reads TGCGCCAGCAGCCGGGCACAAGGTTTGCCCGGGGAGCTGTTTTTT. It translates to CASSRAQGLPGELFF.

The V gene is TRBV7-3, the J gene TRBJ1-3; D might be TRBD1 (5 bases). Trimming stripped 1 base from V and 4 bases from J, with 14 bases between. This CDR3 has 16 amino acids. Germline CDR1 and CDR2: SGHTA and FQGTGA. Here the CDR3 reads CASSLKAGPAGNTIYF. The DNA of the CDR3 is TGTGCCAGCAGCTTAAAGGCGGGACCCGCCGGAAACACCATATATTTT. The full variable domain, rest sourced from reference TRBV7-3 and TRBJ1-3, is GAGVSQTPSNKVTEKGKYVELRCDPISGHTALYWYRQSLGQGPEFLIYFQGTGAADDSGLPNDRFFAVRPEGSVSTLKIQRTERGDSAVYLCASSLKAGPAGNTIYFGEGSWLTVV.

This clonotype showed up many times. This chain connects TRBV12-3 or TRBV12-4 to TRBJ2-7; D gene uncertain. This CDR3 spans 13 amino acids. Trimming shortened V by 2 bases and J by 5 bases, and 10 bases separated the two germline ends. As DNA, the CDR3 is TGTGCCAGCAGTTTACTTTTTACGGACGAGCAGTACTTC. Translation gives CASSLLFTDEQYF.

This clonotype was counted many times. The rearrangement uses TRBV29-1 and TRBJ2-7, with 10 bases lining up with TRBD1. The CDR3 is 15 residues long. The V gene's germline CDR1 is SQVTM and CDR2 ANQGSEA. Trimming took 1 base from V and 2 from J; bases not matched to a gene: 5. CDR3 residues: CSVEVRTGGTYEQYF. CDR3 DNA sequence: TGCAGCGTTGAAGTACGGACAGGGGGAACCTACGAGCAGTACTTC.

At least ten counts were recorded for this clonotype. The chain couples TRBV5-4 to TRBJ2-5; 9 bases are a match to TRBD1. J gave up 1 base and V 0 bases, and 4 bases lay outside the gene matches. The CDR3 loop spans 16 amino acids. Germline CDR1 SGHNT, CDR2 YYREEE (reference sequence). CDR3 sequence reads: CASSLGTGVLQETQYF. The CDR3 DNA reads as TGTGCCAGCAGCTTGGGGACAGGGGTCCTCCAAGAGACCCAGTACTTC.

This clonotype was picked up many times. The chain is built from TRBV29-1 and TRBJ2-5; D is undetermined. Germline CDR1 SQVTM, CDR2 ANQGSEA. This CDR3 has 12 residues. Trimming removed 8 bases at V and 5 bases at J, with 15 bases between. Here the CDR3 reads CSSRTLGETQYF. CDR3 sequence (DNA): TGCAGCAGTCGCACCCTCGGGGAGACCCAGTACTTC.

This rearrangement joins TRBV19 to TRBJ1-5; 7 nucleotides align to TRBD1. The CDR3 spans 16 residues. The germline gives CDR1 LNHDA, CDR2 SQIVND (reference sequence). Trimming cost V 6 bases and J 1 base; bases outside gene matches: 9. CDR3: CASRVATGRSNQPQHF. CDR3 coding DNA: TGTGCCAGTAGGGTTGCGACAGGGCGGAGCAATCAGCCCCAGCATTTT.

In this sample, this clonotype turned up many times. V usage is TRBV6-2 or TRBV6-3 and J usage is TRBJ2-2; 7 bases map to TRBD1. V shed 6 bases and J 4 bases; nucleotides not matched to a gene: 11. Germline V CDR1 and CDR2: MNHEY, SVGEGT. The CDR3 consists of 16 residues. The CDR3 loop is CASSNRGMFGTGELFF. In DNA form, the CDR3 reads TGTGCCAGCAGCAACAGGGGAATGTTCGGCACCGGGGAGCTGTTTTTT.